A selection of T cell receptor beta chains follows, all from one sample in a study of radiation and T cells in renal cell carcinoma. Using immunoSEQ multiplex PCR, the repertoire was profiled, and TCRdb retains in-frame clones only, with some absent. The sample records about 86,000 clones, over 80% being singletons. The sample here was blood, taken from a patient whose treatment included radiotherapy and nephrectomy. Receptors were obtained from a man in his forties or fifties with renal cell carcinoma. CDR3s include the opening cysteine and the closing phenylalanine or tryptophan. D genes are given only for firm matches. Size tells how often a clone was seen (once, few, many) or the class of an expanded clone, and some rows leave it out.

>-|TRBJ2-1|-|TRBV7-9
CASSLGNNEQFF
TGTGCCAGCAGCCTAGGCAACAATGAGCAGTTCTTC
>-|TRBJ2-5|-|TRBV10-3
CAISGGIAETQYF
TGTGCCATCAGTGGTGGGATTGCAGAGACCCAGTACTTC
>-|TRBJ2-7|-|TRBV27
CASSLGRPAGGYEQYF
TGTGCCAGCAGTTTGGGCAGGCCGGCGGGCGGCTACGAGCAGTACTTC
>-|TRBJ2-2|-|TRBV7-9
CASSFDSDTGELFF
TGTGCCAGCAGCTTCGACAGTGACACCGGGGAGCTGTTTTTT
>once|TRBJ2-7|-|TRBV7-8
CASSQGTEREQYF
TGTGCCAGCAGCCAAGGGACTGAGAGAGAGCAGTACTTC
>-|TRBJ2-2|TRBD1|TRBV29-1
CSVGGTGADTGELFF
TGCAGCGTTGGGGGGACAGGGGCGGACACCGGGGAGCTGTTTTTT
>-|TRBJ1-5|-|TRBV18
CASSPDRRAFNQPQHF
TGTGCCAGCTCACCAGACAGGCGAGCGTTCAATCAGCCCCAGCATTTT
>-|TRBJ2-5|-|TRBV19
CASRGAPSRETQYF
TGTGCCAGTAGGGGAGCCCCTAGTAGAGAGACCCAGTACTTC
>few|TRBJ1-2|TRBD1|TRBV7-9
CASSGGTGGNYGYTF
TGTGCCAGCAGCGGGGGGACAGGCGGTAACTATGGCTACACCTTC
>few|TRBJ2-1|-|TRBV13
CASSLTVNEQFF
TGTGCCAGCAGCTTGACAGTCAATGAGCAGTTCTTC
>-|TRBJ1-2|-|TRBV6-1
CASRNRMDLYGYTF
TGTGCCAGCAGGAACCGGATGGATCTCTATGGCTACACCTTC
>-|TRBJ1-4|-|TRBV28
CASWGPEKLFF
TGTGCCAGCTGGGGACCTGAAAAACTGTTTTTT
>-|TRBJ2-7|-|TRBV19
CASSISQSSYEQYF
TGTGCCAGTAGTATCTCGCAATCCTCCTACGAGCAGTACTTC
>-|TRBJ1-1|-|TRBV7-2
CASSLAGWITEAFF
TGTGCCAGCAGCTTAGCAGGGTGGATCACTGAAGCTTTCTTT
>-|TRBJ1-3|-|TRBV19
CAASRGLESGNTIYF
TGTGCCGCAAGCCGGGGGCTAGAATCTGGAAACACCATATATTTT
>-|TRBJ2-5|-|TRBV5-1
CASSLLGGKDRSQETQYF
TGCGCCAGCAGCTTGCTGGGGGGGAAAGACAGGTCCCAAGAGACCCAGTACTTC
>-|TRBJ2-1|TRBD2|TRBV11-2
CASSATSGAYNEQFF
TGTGCCAGCAGCGCCACTAGCGGGGCCTACAATGAGCAGTTCTTC
>-|TRBJ1-1|-|TRBV28
CASSTGSGSLTEAFF
TGTGCCAGCAGTACCGGATCCGGGTCCCTCACTGAAGCTTTCTTT
>-|TRBJ2-7|-|TRBV7-2
CASSLDFLSYEQYF
TGTGCCAGCAGCTTAGACTTTCTCTCCTACGAGCAGTACTTC
>-|TRBJ1-5|-|TRBV6-6
CASSHDSNQPQHF
TGTGCCAGCAGCCATGATAGCAATCAGCCCCAGCATTTT
>-|TRBJ1-2|-|TRBV19
CASSKGDSNYGYTF
TGTGCCAGTAGTAAAGGGGACTCTAACTATGGCTACACCTTC
>-|TRBJ2-2|-|TRBV6-5
CASRHTGELFF
TGTGCCAGCAGACACACCGGGGAGCTGTTTTTT
>once|TRBJ2-7|-|TRBV6-1
CASESRGYYEQYF
TGTGCCAGTGAGAGCCGGGGGTACTACGAGCAGTACTTC
>-|TRBJ2-1|-|TRBV2
CASSDRYEKQFF
TGTGCCAGCAGTGACAGGTACGAAAAACAGTTCTTC
>few|TRBJ2-7|TRBD1|TRBV7-2
CASSLRDTGAYEQYF
TGTGCCAGCAGCTTAAGGGACACAGGGGCCTACGAGCAGTACTTC
>few|TRBJ2-7|TRBD2|TRBV7-9
CASSLGLAGGSYEQYF
TGTGCCAGCAGCTTAGGACTAGCGGGAGGGTCCTACGAGCAGTACTTC
>-|TRBJ2-3|-|TRBV11-2
CASRDRTTDTQYF
TGTGCCAGCAGGGACAGAACGACAGATACGCAGTATTTT
>-|TRBJ1-2|-|TRBV5-1
CASSAPQGLGYTF
TGCGCCAGCAGCGCCCCTCAAGGACTCGGCTACACCTTC
>-|TRBJ2-5|-|TRBV7-2
CASSFQSSGETQYF
TGTGCCAGCAGCTTCCAATCTTCCGGGGAGACCCAGTACTTC
>-|TRBJ2-1|TRBD1|TRBV7-2
CASSFGTGKNEQFF
TGTGCCAGCAGCTTCGGGACAGGGAAGAATGAGCAGTTCTTC
>once|TRBJ1-3|-|TRBV4-3
CASSQDRGGRGDTIYF
TGCGCCAGCAGCCAAGATCGGGGGGGGCGCGGGGACACCATATATTTT
>-|TRBJ2-6|TRBD2|TRBV30
CAWSVRRGGSGANVLTF
TGTGCCTGGAGTGTACGACGCGGGGGCTCTGGGGCCAACGTCCTGACTTTC
>-|TRBJ2-2|-|TRBV5-4
CASSTLGPGELFF
TGTGCCAGCAGCACGTTGGGGCCCGGGGAGCTGTTTTTT
>-|TRBJ1-1|TRBD1|TRBV5-1
CASSLVQGAENTEAFF
TGCGCCAGCAGCTTGGTCCAGGGGGCGGAGAACACTGAAGCTTTCTTT
>few|TRBJ2-5|-|TRBV6-5
CASSSRLGRQETQYF
TGTGCCAGCAGTTCACGACTAGGAAGACAAGAGACCCAGTACTTC
>-|TRBJ2-7|-|TRBV19
CASSWTEASEQYF
TGTGCCAGTAGTTGGACAGAGGCCTCCGAGCAGTACTTC
>few|TRBJ2-7|-|TRBV11-2
CASSLVHPYEQYF
TGTGCCAGCAGCTTAGTGCATCCCTACGAGCAGTACTTC
>-|TRBJ2-7|TRBD1|TRBV7-8
CASSLAGQIEQYF
TGTGCCAGCAGCTTAGCGGGACAGATCGAGCAGTACTTC
>-|TRBJ2-7|TRBD2|TRBV6-1
CASSEGLGGLALREQYF
TGTGCCAGCAGTGAAGGGTTGGGGGGACTAGCCCTACGTGAGCAGTACTTC
>-|TRBJ2-7|TRBD2|TRBV5-4
CASSSGTMYEQYF
TGTGCCAGCAGTTCCGGGACTATGTACGAGCAGTACTTC
>-|TRBJ1-2|-|TRBV27
CASTSLGATGSRFGYTF
TGTGCCAGCACAAGTTTGGGGGCAACAGGGTCCAGATTTGGCTACACCTTC
>-|TRBJ2-5|TRBD2|TRBV30
CAWSTGGPETQYF
TGTGCCTGGAGTACGGGAGGACCTGAGACCCAGTACTTC
>-|TRBJ1-5|TRBD1|TRBV6-5
CASSPDRGNYQPQHF
TGTGCCAGCAGCCCGGACAGGGGAAATTATCAGCCCCAGCATTTT
>-|TRBJ2-5|-|TRBV25-1
CASSVSRQETQYF
TGTGCCAGCAGTGTTTCCAGGCAGGAGACCCAGTACTTC
>-|TRBJ2-5|-|TRBV27
CASSSTYRGREFWETQYF
TGTGCCAGCAGTTCAACGTATAGGGGGCGGGAGTTTTGGGAGACCCAGTACTTC
>-|TRBJ1-2|-|TRBV6-6
CASSYSTDYGYTF
TGTGCCAGCAGTTACTCGACGGACTATGGCTACACCTTC
>-|TRBJ1-1|-|TRBV28
CASRGGNTEAFF
TGTGCCAGCAGAGGAGGGAACACTGAAGCTTTCTTT
>-|TRBJ2-7|TRBD1|TRBV5-5
CASSLDYRGYEQYF
TGTGCCAGCAGCTTGGATTACAGGGGCTACGAGCAGTACTTC
>once|TRBJ2-7|-|TRBV28
CASSLLTGYEQYF
TGTGCCAGCAGTTTATTGACAGGCTACGAGCAGTACTTC